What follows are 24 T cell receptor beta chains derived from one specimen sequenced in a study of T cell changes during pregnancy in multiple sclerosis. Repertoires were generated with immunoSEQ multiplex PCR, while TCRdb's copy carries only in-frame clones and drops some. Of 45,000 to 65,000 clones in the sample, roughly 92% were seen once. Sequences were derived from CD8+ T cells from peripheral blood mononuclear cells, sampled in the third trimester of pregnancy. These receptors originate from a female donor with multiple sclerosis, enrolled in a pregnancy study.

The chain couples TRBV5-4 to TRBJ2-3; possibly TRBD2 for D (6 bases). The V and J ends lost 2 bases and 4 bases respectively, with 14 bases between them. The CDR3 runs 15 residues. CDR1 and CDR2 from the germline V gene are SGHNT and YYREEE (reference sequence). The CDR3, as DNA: TGTGCCAGCAGCTTTTGGGGGGACGGGGCAGATACGCAGTATTTT. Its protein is CASSFWGDGADTQYF. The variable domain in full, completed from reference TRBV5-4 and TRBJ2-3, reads ETGVTQSPTHLIKTRGQQVTLRCSSQSGHNTVSWYQQALGQGPQFIFQYYREEENGRGNFPPRFSGLQFPNYSSELNVNALELDDSALYLCASSFWGDGADTQYFGPGTRLTVL.

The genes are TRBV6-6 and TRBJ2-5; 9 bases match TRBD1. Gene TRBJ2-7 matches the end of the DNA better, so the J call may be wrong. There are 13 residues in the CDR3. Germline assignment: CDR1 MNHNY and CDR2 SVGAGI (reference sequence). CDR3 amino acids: CASQGTGSYEQYF. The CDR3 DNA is TGTGCCAGCCAGGGGACAGGGTCCTACGAGCAGTACTTC.

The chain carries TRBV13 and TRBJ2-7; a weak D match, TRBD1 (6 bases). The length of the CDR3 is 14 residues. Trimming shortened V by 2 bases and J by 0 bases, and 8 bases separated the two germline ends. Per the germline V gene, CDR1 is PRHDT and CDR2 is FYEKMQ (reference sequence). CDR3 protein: CASSLQGFSYEQYF. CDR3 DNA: TGTGCCAGCAGCTTACAGGGGTTCTCCTACGAGCAGTACTTC.

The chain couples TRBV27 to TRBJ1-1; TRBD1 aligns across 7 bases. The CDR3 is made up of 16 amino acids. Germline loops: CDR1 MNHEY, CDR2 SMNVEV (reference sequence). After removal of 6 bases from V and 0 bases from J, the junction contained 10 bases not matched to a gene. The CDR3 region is CASRYRDSRLNTEAFF. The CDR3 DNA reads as TGTGCCAGCAGATACAGGGACAGCCGCCTGAACACTGAAGCTTTCTTT.

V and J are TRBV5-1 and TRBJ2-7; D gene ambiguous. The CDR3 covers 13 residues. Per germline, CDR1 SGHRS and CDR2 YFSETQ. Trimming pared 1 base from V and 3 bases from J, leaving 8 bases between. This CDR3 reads CASSLSPSYEQYF. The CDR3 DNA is TGCGCCAGCAGCTTGTCTCCTAGCTACGAGCAGTACTTC. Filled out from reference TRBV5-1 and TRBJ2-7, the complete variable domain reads KAGVTQTPRYLIKTRGQQVTLSCSPISGHRSVSWYQQTPGQGLQFLFEYFSETQRNKGNFPGRFSGRQFSNSRSEMNVSTLELGDSALYLCASSLSPSYEQYFGPGTRLTVT.

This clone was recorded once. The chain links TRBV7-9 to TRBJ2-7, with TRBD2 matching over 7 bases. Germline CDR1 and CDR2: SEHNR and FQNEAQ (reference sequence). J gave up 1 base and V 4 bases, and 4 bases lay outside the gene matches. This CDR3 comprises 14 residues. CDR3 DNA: TGTGCCAGCAGCTCGACTAGCAGTTCCTACGAGCAGTACTTC. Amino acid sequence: CASSSTSSSYEQYF.

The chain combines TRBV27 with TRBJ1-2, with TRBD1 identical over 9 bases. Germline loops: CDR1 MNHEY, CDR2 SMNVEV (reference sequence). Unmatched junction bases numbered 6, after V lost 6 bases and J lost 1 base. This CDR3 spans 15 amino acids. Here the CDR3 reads CASSPTGGRNYGYTF. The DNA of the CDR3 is TGTGCCAGCAGCCCTACAGGGGGCCGTAACTATGGCTACACCTTC.

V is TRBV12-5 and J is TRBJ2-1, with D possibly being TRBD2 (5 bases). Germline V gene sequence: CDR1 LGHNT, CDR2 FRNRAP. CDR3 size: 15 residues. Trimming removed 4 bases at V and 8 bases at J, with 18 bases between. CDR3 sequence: CASGSNVGVSDEQFF. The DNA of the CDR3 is TGTGCTAGTGGTTCGAACGTGGGAGTATCGGATGAGCAGTTCTTC. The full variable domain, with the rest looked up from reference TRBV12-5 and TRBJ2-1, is DARVTQTPRHKVTEMGQEVTMRCQPILGHNTVFWYRQTMMQGLELLAYFRNRAPLDDSGMPKDRFSAEMPDATLATLKIQPSEPRDSAVYFCASGSNVGVSDEQFFGPGTRLTVL.

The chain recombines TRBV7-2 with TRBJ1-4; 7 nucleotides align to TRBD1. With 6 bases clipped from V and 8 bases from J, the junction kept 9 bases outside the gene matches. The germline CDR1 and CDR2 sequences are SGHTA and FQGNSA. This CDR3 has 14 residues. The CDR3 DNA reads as TGTGCCAGCAGGCCGGACAGGCCGAAGGAAAAACTGTTTTTT. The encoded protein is CASRPDRPKEKLFF.

For the CDR3, the DNA is TGTGCCAGCAGCCGGGGACAGGGGGCTGTAGGGACTGAAGCTTTCTTT. It is translated as CASSRGQGAVGTEAFF. The gene calls are TRBV11-2 and TRBJ1-1, with 12 bases that match TRBD1. The trim removed 5 bases at V and 5 bases at J, leaving 9 bases unmatched. CDR3 length: 16 residues. Looked up from germline, CDR1 is SGHAT and CDR2 is FQNNGV. Full variable domain (missing parts from reference TRBV11-2 and TRBJ1-1): EAGVAQSPRYKIIEKRQSVAFWCNPISGHATLYWYQQILGQGPKLLIQFQNNGVVDDSQLPKDRFSAERLKGVDSTLKIQPAKLEDSAVYLCASSRGQGAVGTEAFFGQGTRLTVV.

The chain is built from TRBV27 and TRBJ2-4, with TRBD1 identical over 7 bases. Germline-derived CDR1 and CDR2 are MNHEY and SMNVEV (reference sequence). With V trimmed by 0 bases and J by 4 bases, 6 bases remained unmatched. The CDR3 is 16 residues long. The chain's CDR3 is CASSLSIGQAKNIQYF. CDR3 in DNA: TGTGCCAGCAGTTTATCGATAGGACAGGCTAAAAACATTCAGTACTTC.

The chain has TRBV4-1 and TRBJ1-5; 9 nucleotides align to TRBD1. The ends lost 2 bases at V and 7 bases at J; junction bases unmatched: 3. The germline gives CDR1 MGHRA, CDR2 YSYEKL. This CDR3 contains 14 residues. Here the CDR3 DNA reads TGCGCCAGCAGCCAATTGGACAGGGGACAGCCCCAGCATTTT. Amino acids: CASSQLDRGQPQHF.

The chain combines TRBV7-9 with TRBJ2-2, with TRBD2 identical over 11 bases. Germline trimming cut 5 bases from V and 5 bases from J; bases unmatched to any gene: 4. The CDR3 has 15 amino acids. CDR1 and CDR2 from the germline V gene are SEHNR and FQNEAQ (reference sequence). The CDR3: CASSHIAGGTGELFF. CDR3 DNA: TGTGCCAGCAGCCATATAGCGGGAGGGACCGGGGAGCTGTTTTTT.

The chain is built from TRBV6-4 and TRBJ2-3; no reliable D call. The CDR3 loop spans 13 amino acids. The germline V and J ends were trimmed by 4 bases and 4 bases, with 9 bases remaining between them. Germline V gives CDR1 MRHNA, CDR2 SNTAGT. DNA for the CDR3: TGTGCCAGCAGTGCAGACTCCGCAGATACGCAGTATTTT. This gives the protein CASSADSADTQYF.

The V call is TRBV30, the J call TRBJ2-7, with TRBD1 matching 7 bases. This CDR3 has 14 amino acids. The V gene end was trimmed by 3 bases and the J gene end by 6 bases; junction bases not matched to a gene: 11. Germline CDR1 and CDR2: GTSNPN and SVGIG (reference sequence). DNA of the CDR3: TGTGCCTGGAGCCTTGGAGGACAGGTGAGCGAGCAGTACTTC. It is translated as CAWSLGGQVSEQYF.

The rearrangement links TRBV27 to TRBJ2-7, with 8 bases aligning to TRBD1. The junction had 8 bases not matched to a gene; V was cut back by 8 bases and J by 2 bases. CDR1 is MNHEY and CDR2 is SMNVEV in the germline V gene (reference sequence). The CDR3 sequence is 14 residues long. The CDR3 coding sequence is TGTGCCAGCGGACACGGGACAGGTGCCTACGAGCAGTACTTC. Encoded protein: CASGHGTGAYEQYF.

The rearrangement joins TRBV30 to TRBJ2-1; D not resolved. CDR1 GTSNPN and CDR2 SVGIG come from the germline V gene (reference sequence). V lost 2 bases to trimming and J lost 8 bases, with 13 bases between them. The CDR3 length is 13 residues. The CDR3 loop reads CAWSHGDGDEQFF. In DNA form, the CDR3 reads TGTGCCTGGAGTCACGGAGATGGAGATGAGCAGTTCTTC.

CDR3 loop: CASSHETGVRDGYTF. As DNA, the CDR3 is TGCGCCAGCAGCCACGAGACCGGGGTTCGGGATGGCTACACCTTC. J is TRBJ1-2 and V is TRBV5-1; D not certain. V dropped 4 bases and J dropped 6 bases, with 19 bases sitting between them. Germline V CDR1 and CDR2: SGHRS, YFSETQ. There are 15 residues in the CDR3.

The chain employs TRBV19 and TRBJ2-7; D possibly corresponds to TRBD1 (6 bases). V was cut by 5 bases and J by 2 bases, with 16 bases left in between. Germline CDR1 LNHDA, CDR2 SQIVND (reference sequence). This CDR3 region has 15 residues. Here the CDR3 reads CASSVGPGAPYEQYF. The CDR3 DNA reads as TGTGCCAGTAGTGTGGGGCCAGGGGCTCCCTACGAGCAGTACTTC. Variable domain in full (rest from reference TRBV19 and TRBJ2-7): DGGITQSPKYLFRKEGQNVTLSCEQNLNHDAMYWYRQDPGQGLRLIYYSQIVNDFQKGDIAEGYSVSREKKESFPLTVTSAQKNPTAFYLCASSVGPGAPYEQYFGPGTRLTVT.

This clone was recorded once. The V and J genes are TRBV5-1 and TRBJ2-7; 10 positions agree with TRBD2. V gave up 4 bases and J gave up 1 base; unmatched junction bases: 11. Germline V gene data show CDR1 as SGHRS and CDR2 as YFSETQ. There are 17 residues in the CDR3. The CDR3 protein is CASSAPNSGRSSYEQYF. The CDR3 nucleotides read TGCGCCAGCAGCGCCCCCAATAGCGGGAGGAGTTCCTACGAGCAGTACTTC. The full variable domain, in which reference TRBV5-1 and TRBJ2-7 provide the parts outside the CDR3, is KAGVTQTPRYLIKTRGQQVTLSCSPISGHRSVSWYQQTPGQGLQFLFEYFSETQRNKGNFPGRFSGRQFSNSRSEMNVSTLELGDSALYLCASSAPNSGRSSYEQYFGPGTRLTVT.

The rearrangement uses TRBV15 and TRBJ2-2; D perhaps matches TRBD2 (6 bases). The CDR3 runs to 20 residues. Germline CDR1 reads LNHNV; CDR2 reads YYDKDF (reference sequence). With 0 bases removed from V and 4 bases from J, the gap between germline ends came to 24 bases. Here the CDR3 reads CATSRDGIAEAKGGTGELFF. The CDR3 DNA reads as TGTGCCACCAGCAGAGATGGTATAGCGGAAGCCAAGGGTGGCACCGGGGAGCTGTTTTTT.

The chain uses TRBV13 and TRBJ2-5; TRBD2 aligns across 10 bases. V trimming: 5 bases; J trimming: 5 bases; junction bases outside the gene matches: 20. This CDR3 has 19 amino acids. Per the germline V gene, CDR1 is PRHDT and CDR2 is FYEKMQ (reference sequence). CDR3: CASSILVSASGSYGETQYF. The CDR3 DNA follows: TGTGCCAGCAGCATTCTGGTCTCGGCTAGCGGGAGTTACGGGGAGACCCAGTACTTC. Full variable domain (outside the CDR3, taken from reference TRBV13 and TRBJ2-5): AAGVIQSPRHLIKEKRETATLKCYPIPRHDTVYWYQQGPGQDPQFLISFYEKMQSDKGSIPDRFSAQQFSDYHSELNMSSLELGDSALYFCASSILVSASGSYGETQYFGPGTRLLVL.

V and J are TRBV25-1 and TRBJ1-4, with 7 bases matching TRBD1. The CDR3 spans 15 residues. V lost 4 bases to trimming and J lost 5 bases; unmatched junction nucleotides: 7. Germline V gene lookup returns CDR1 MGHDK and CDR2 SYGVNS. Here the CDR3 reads CASSVPGQLNEKLFF. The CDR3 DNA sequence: TGTGCCAGCAGTGTACCGGGACAGCTGAATGAAAAACTGTTTTTT.

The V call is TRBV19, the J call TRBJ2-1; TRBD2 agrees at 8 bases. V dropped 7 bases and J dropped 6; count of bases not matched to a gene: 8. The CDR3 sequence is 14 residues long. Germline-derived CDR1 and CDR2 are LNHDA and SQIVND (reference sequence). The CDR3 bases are TGTGCCAGTACCATCGGGGGGGTTGGCAATGAGCAGTTCTTC. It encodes CASTIGGVGNEQFF.